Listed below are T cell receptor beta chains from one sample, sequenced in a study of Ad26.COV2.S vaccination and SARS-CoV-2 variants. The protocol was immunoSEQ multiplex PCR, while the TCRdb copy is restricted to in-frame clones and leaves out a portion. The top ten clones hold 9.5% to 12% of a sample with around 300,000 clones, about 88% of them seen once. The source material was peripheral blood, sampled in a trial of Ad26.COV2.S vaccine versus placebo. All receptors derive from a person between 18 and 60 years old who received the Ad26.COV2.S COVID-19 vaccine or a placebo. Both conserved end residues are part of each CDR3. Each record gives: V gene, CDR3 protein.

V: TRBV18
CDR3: CASSPGLTGKYYEQYF

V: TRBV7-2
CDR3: CASSLQGVRDSPLHF

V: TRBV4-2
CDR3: CASSQDLQGSLSNQPQHF

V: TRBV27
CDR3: CASRARTSSWSKNIQYF

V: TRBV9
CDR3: CASSVAMAPSNQPQHF

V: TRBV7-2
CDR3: CASSSPLGDTQYF

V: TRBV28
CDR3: CASSLSDVSTDTQYF

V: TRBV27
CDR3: CASSFGPNTEAFF

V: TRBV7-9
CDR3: CASSFSSTDTQYF

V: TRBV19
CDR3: CASSMTRLAELETQYF

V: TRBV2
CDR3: CASSEGQGGYEQYF

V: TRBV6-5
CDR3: CAVQGQGYEQYF